This TCR beta chain was recovered during a study of CD8 T cells in Susac syndrome. Germline CDR1 ENHRY, CDR2 SYGVKD. Trimming stripped 10 bases from V and 0 bases from J, with 15 bases between. This CDR3 region has 15 residues. After extraction with the RNeasy kit, about 0.45 to 1 ug of the RNA was reverse transcribed using random hexamers. An immunoSEQ multiplex PCR amplified TCR beta CDR3 over 54 Vbeta and 13 Jbeta. TCRdb called the immunoSEQ multiplex PCR reads again in MiXCR, with one record for every CDR3 protein. The sample yields about 130,000 distinct CDR3 sequences, over 85% seen once. The sequenced target, TCR beta, came from blood CD8+ and CD4+ T cells.

J is TRBJ2-2 and V is TRBV10-3; TRBD1 is a possible D gene (5 bases). The source material was CD8+ T cells from PBMCs. This TCR derives from a human donor with multiple sclerosis. The CDR3: CATVPRDANTGELFF. The CDR3 DNA sequence: TGTGCCACAGTACCCAGGGATGCGAACACCGGGGAGCTGTTTTTT.